This T cell receptor (beta chain) was recorded in a study of T-cell reconstitution after alpha-beta-depleted transplantation in children. A library of TCRbeta sequences, prepared with unique molecular identifiers, was generated. From the PCR reads, TCRdb called clonotypes with MiXCR, one entry per CDR3 protein. The table records some 200,000 distinct CDR3 sequences, around 9.5% of them present only once. Trimming cost V 7 bases and J 3 bases, with 15 bases left between them. CDR3 size: 14 residues. The TCR comes from a human donor who donated a stem cell graft to a child with acute lymphoblastic leukemia. The chain couples TRBV12-3 or TRBV12-4 to TRBJ1-1; tentative D call: TRBD1 (6 bases). The sample here was PBMCs from the stem cell graft donor, taken from the stem cell graft. The CDR3 bases are TGTGCCAGCACTAAACAGGGAGGGTACACTGAAGCTTTCTTT. Its protein is CASTKQGGYTEAFF.